The 6 T cell receptor beta chains reported below all come from one sample, sequenced in a study of CD8 T cells in ankylosing spondylitis (dated by TCRdb to 2016 to 2017). General findings and caveats noted by the study authors: A TCR beta motif of 8 or 9 highly homologous amino acid variants appeared characteristic of blood from ankylosing spondylitis patients.

The antigens these receptors bind are not known. Library creation used 5' RACE. TCRdb shows the sequencer as Illumina HiSeq 2500. Starting from the raw public reads, TCRdb applied fastp trimming at Q25, assembled clones with MiXCR and retained in-frame beta chains. Under each unique CDR3 protein, matching rows form one entry showing the most common genes and DNA. This sample gives more than 300,000 distinct CDR3 sequences in total; 6.5% to 10% of them show up just once. The ten largest make up about 14% of the sample. What was sequenced was blood, either unsorted or a sorted T cell fraction (not recorded which). The receptor source for this set is a male donor with ankylosing spondylitis.

The sample holds a few counts of this clonotype. The rearrangement uses TRBV5-6 and TRBJ2-1, with D unclear. Germline-derived CDR1 and CDR2 are SGHDT and YYEEEE. The CDR3 has 15 amino acids. V dropped 2 bases and J dropped 8 bases, with 17 bases sitting between them. The CDR3 here is CASSFLHRPLDEQFF. The CDR3 DNA is TGTGCCAGCAGCTTCCTACACCGTCCCCTGGATGAGCAGTTCTTC.

The V gene is TRBV12-3 or TRBV12-4, the J gene TRBJ1-2; 10 bases match TRBD1. V dropped 5 bases and J dropped 13; count of bases not matched to a gene: 13. The CDR3 is 14 amino acids. CDR3 sequence: CASSPPGQGPGCTF. Here the CDR3 DNA reads TGTGCCAGCAGTCCCCCGGGACAGGGGCCCGGTTGCACCTTC.

A few counts support this clonotype. CDR3 nucleotides: TGTGCCACCAGCAGAGATAATAGGGCCTACGAGCAGTACTTC. Translated: CATSRDNRAYEQYF. J is TRBJ2-7 and V is TRBV15; D gene unclear. V lost 0 bases to trimming and J lost 2 bases, with 8 bases between them. The CDR3 runs 14 residues. Germline V gene sequence: CDR1 LNHNV, CDR2 YYDKDF (reference sequence).

This clonotype was picked up a small number of times. The chain combines TRBV20-1 with TRBJ2-1; no clear D. CDR3 length equals 13 residues. The V and J ends lost 5 bases and 0 bases respectively, with 8 bases between them. Germline CDR1 reads DFQATT; CDR2 reads SNEGSKA (reference sequence). CDR3 bases: TGCAGTGCTTCCCCGGACTCCTACAATGAGCAGTTCTTC. This sequence encodes CSASPDSYNEQFF.

This chain connects TRBV9 to TRBJ2-7; 7 nucleotides line up with TRBD1. The CDR3 contains 14 residues. Germline V gene data show CDR1 as SGDLS and CDR2 as YYNGEE. J lost 1 base, V lost 4 bases, and 5 bases had no gene match. This CDR3 is CASSTQGLSYEQYF. The CDR3 coding sequence is TGTGCCAGCAGCACACAGGGGCTATCCTACGAGCAGTACTTC.

This clonotype was picked up a small number of times. The rearrangement joins TRBV4-3 to TRBJ2-7, with D maybe TRBD2 (6 bases). The CDR3 consists of 15 residues. V was trimmed by 1 base and J by 2 bases, leaving 12 bases between them. Per the germline V gene, CDR1 is LGHNA and CDR2 is YSLEER. CDR3 coding DNA: TGCGCCAGCAGCCAAGGGTGGGGGGAACCCTACGAGCAGTACTTC. Amino acid sequence: CASSQGWGEPYEQYF.